This TCR beta chain was recovered during a study of T cell changes during pregnancy in multiple sclerosis. This clone was detected only once. Libraries were prepared by immunoSEQ multiplex PCR; TCRdb keeps only in-frame clonotypes and omits some of them. The table has about 48,000 clones, 92% seen once. This CDR3 region has 16 residues. Trimming took 1 base from V and 1 from J, leaving 11 bases between them. The germline CDR1 and CDR2 sequences are MGHRA and YSYEKL. The TCR was taken from a female donor in good health, enrolled as a control in a pregnancy study. The chain combines TRBV4-1 with TRBJ1-5; D uncertain. The sequencing used CD4+ T cells from peripheral blood mononuclear cells, collected in the second trimester of pregnancy. The CDR3 sequence is CASSQGPGRSNQPQHF. The CDR3 coding sequence is TGCGCCAGCAGCCAAGGCCCGGGGAGAAGCAATCAGCCCCAGCATTTT.